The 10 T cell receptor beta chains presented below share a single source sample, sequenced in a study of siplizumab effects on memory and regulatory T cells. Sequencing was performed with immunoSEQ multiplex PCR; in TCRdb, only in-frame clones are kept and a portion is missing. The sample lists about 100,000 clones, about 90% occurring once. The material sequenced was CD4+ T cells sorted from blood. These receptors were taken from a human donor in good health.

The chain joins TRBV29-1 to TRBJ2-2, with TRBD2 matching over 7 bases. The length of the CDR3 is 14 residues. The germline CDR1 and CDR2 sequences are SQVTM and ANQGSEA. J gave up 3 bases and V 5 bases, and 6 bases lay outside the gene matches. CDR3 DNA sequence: TGCAGCGTTACGCGGGGGTCTGACACCGGGGAGCTGTTTTTT. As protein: CSVTRGSDTGELFF.

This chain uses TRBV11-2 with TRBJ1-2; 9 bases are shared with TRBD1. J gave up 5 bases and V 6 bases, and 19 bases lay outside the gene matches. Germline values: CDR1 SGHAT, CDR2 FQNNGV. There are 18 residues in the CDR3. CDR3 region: CASRAVPGTGRGIYGYTF. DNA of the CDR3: TGTGCCAGCAGGGCTGTTCCCGGGACAGGGAGGGGAATTTATGGCTACACCTTC.

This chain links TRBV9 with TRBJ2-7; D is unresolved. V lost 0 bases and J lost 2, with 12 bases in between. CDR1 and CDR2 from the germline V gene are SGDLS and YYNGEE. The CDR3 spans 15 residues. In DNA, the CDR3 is TGTGCCAGCAGCGTAGAGACGGGTTCGACCTACGAGCAGTACTTC. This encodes CASSVETGSTYEQYF.

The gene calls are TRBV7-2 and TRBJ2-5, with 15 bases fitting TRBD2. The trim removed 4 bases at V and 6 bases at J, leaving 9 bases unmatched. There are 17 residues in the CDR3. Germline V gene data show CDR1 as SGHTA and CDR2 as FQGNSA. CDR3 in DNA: TGTGCCAGCAGCTCTGGACTAGCGGGGGGGACGGGAAAGACCCAGTACTTC. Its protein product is CASSSGLAGGTGKTQYF.

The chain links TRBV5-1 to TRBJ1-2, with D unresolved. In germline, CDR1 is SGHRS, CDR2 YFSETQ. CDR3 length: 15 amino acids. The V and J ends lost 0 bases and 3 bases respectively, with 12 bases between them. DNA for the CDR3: TGCGCCAGCAGCTTGGAGGCCTCGTCAGACTATGGCTACACCTTC. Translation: CASSLEASSDYGYTF.

The CDR3 loop reads CASSLMAGWGFYNEQFF. In DNA, the CDR3 is TGTGCCAGCAGCTTAATGGCAGGGTGGGGATTCTACAATGAGCAGTTCTTC. The chain carries TRBV11-1 and TRBJ2-1; a weak D match, TRBD1 (5 bases). V lost 2 bases to trimming and J lost 3 bases, with 17 bases between them. The CDR3 sequence is 17 residues long. Looked up from germline, CDR1 is SGHAT and CDR2 is FQDESV (reference sequence).

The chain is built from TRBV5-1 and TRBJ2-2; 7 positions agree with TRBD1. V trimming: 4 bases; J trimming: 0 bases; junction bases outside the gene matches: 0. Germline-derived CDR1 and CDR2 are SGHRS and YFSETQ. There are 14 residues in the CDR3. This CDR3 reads CASSGTANTGELFF. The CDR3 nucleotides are TGCGCCAGCAGCGGGACAGCGAACACCGGGGAGCTGTTTTTT. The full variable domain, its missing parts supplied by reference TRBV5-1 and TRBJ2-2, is KAGVTQTPRYLIKTRGQQVTLSCSPISGHRSVSWYQQTPGQGLQFLFEYFSETQRNKGNFPGRFSGRQFSNSRSEMNVSTLELGDSALYLCASSGTANTGELFFGEGSRLTVL.

As DNA, the CDR3 is TGTGCCAGCAGCTTGGACGGGGAGGGGCCCTATGGCTACACCTTC. Its translation is CASSLDGEGPYGYTF. The chain employs TRBV5-6 and TRBJ1-2; tentatively, D is TRBD1 (5 bases). Germline CDR1 reads SGHDT; CDR2 reads YYEEEE. V lost 0 bases and J 4 bases, leaving 13 bases between the germline ends. The CDR3 runs to 15 residues.

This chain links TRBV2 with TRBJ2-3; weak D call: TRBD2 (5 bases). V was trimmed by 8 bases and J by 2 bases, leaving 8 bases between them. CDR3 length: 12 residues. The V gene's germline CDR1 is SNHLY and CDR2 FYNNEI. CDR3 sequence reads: CASRGLTDTQYF. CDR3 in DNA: TGTGCCAGCCGGGGTCTCACAGATACGCAGTATTTT.

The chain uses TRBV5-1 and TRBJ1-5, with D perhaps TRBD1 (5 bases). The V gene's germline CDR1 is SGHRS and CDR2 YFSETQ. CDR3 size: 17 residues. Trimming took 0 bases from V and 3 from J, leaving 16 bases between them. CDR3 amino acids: CASSLGPVGTLNQPQHF. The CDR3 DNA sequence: TGCGCCAGCAGCTTGGGCCCCGTTGGGACTCTCAATCAGCCCCAGCATTTT.